This T cell receptor beta chain was found in a study of blood T cell repertoires in COVID-19. V lost 3 bases, J lost 5 bases, and 10 bases lay in between. The CDR3 loop spans 13 amino acids. Germline V gene sequence: CDR1 LGHDT, CDR2 YNNKEL (reference sequence). The method was immunoSEQ multiplex PCR; TCRdb's version includes in-frame clones alone and lacks a portion of them. This table holds about 210,000 clones, about 84% found once. The source material was peripheral blood. The rearrangement links TRBV3-1 (or the pseudogene TRBV3-2) to TRBJ2-5; maybe TRBD1 (6 bases). The receptor comes from a human donor in a cohort sampled during active COVID-19. Written as DNA, the CDR3 is TGTGCCAGCAGCCACGGGACATGGGAGACCCAGTACTTC. Protein product: CASSHGTWETQYF.